This entry features one T cell receptor (beta chain) sequence. Trimming took off 7 bases at V and 0 bases at J, with 12 bases between the two ends. The CDR3 is 13 residues long. Germline V gene lookup returns CDR1 SQVTM and CDR2 ANQGSEA. Study processing details: Scientists estimated how many nucleated cells there were by amplifying reference gene primers. The repertoire was sequenced with immunoSEQ multiplex PCR; TCRdb's copy has only in-frame clones and lacks some. D and trimming come from the DNA, and the V and J calls and clone size come from that table. The sample shows some 150,000 clones, about 80% of them seen only once. This sample stems from a study of blood T cell repertoires in COVID-19. Across the whole study: Researchers got acute and convalescent COVID-19 samples from the United States, Italy and Spain. PBMCs, B-cell-depleted T cells, or T cells were the source of the cDNA or gDNA that made up the material.

The genes are TRBV29-1 and TRBJ1-2, with a possible D match to TRBD1 (6 bases). This receptor was obtained from a woman aged 60-70 years with acute or convalescent COVID-19. The sequenced material came from peripheral blood. This CDR3 reads CSGWTVANYGYTF. In nucleotides, the CDR3 is TGCAGCGGATGGACAGTAGCTAACTATGGCTACACCTTC.